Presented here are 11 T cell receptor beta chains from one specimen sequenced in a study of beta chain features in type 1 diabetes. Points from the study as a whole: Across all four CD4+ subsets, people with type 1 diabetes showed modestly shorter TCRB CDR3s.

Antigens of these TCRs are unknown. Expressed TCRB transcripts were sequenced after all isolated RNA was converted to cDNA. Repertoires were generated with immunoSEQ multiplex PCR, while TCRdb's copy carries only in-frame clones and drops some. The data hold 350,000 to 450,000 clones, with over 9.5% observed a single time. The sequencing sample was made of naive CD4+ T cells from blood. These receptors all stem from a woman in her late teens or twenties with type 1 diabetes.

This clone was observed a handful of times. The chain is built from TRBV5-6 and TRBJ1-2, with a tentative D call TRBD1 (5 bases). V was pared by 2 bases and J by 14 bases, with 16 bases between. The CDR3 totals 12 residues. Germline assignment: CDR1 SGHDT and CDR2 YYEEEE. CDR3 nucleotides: TGTGCCAGCAGCTTACCGGGACTGCCTCTTACCTTC. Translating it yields CASSLPGLPLTF.

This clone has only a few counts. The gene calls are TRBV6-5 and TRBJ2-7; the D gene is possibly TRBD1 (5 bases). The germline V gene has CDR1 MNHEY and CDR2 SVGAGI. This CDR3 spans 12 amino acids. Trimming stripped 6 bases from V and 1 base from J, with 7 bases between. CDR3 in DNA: TGTGCCAGCAGAACAGGATCCTACGAGCAGTACTTC. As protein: CASRTGSYEQYF.

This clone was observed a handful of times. As DNA, the CDR3 is TGTGCCAGCAGCATTACAGGGGGCAATGAGCAGTTCTTC. It is translated as CASSITGGNEQFF. The rearrangement uses TRBV5-4 and TRBJ2-1; 8 bases fit TRBD1. Germline trimming cut 4 bases from V and 6 bases from J; bases unmatched to any gene: 3. CDR1 and CDR2 from the germline V gene are SGHNT and YYREEE (reference sequence). CDR3 length: 13 amino acids.

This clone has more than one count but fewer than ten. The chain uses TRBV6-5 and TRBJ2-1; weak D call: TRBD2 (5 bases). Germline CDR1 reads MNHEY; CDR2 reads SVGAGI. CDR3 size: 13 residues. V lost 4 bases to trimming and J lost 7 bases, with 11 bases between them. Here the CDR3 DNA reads TGTGCCAGCAGTTTTGAGCGCGGGAATGAGCAGTTCTTC. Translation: CASSFERGNEQFF.

This chain's CDR3 is CASRYSGGKINEQFF. CDR3 sequence (DNA): TGTGCCAGCAGATATAGCGGTGGGAAGATCAATGAGCAGTTCTTC. This chain uses TRBV28 with TRBJ2-1; maybe TRBD2 (6 bases). Deletions cut 6 bases from V and 6 bases from J, with 18 bases between. This CDR3 comprises 15 residues. The V gene's germline CDR1 is MDHEN and CDR2 SYDVKM.

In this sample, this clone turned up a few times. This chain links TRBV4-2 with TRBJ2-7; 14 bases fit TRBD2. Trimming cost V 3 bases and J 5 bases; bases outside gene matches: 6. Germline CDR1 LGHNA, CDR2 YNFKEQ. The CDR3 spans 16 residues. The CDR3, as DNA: TGTGCCAGCAGCCAGGTTCGGGGACTAGCGGGAGACGAGCAGTACTTC. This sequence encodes CASSQVRGLAGDEQYF.

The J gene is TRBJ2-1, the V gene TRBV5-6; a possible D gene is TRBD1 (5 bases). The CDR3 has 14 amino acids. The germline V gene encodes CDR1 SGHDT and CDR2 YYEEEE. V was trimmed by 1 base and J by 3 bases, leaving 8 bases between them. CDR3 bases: TGTGCCAGCAGCTTGAGGGGTTACTACAATGAGCAGTTCTTC. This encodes CASSLRGYYNEQFF.

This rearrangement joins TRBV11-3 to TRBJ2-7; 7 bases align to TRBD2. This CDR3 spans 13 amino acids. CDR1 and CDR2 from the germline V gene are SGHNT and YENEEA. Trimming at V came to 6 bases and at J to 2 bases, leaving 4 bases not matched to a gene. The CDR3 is CASSSGPTYEQYF. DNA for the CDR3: TGTGCCAGCAGTAGCGGGCCAACCTACGAGCAGTACTTC.

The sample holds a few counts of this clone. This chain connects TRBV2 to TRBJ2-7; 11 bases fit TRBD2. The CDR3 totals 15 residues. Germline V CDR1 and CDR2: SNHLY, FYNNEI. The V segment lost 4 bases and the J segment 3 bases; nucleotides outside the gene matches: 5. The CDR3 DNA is TGTGCCAGCAGTGCTTCCGGGACTAGCGGCTACGAGCAGTACTTC. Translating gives CASSASGTSGYEQYF.

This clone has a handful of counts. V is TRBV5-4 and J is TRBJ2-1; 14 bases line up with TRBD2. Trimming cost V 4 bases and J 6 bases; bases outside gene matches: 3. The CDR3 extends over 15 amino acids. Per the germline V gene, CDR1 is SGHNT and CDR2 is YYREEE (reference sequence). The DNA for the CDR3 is TGTGCCAGCAGCCCCGGGACTAGCGGGAGCAATGAGCAGTTCTTC. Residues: CASSPGTSGSNEQFF.

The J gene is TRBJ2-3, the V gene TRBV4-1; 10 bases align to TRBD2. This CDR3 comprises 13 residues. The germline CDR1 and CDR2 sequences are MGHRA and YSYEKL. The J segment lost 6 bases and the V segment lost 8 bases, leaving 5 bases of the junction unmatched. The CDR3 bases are TGCGCCAGCTCTCTAGCGGGGGAGGATACGCAGTATTTT. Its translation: CASSLAGEDTQYF.